This T cell receptor (beta chain) was identified during a study of blood T cell repertoires in COVID-19 (dated by TCRdb to 2020 to 2021). The study in broad terms: Samples covering the acute and convalescent phases of COVID-19 were provided by collaborators in the United States, Italy and Spain. The prospective study material was composed of cDNA or gDNA derived from T cells, B-cell-depleted T cells, or PBMCs. Deeply sampled blood TCRbeta repertoires from subjects exposed to, actively infected with, or recovered from COVID-19 were included in the dataset. The repertoires were released in a freely available public database intended as a resource for research on the immune response to SARS-CoV-2. Samples were obtained from the ongoing ImmuneRACE study (first 160 participants) and from 1,200 or so subjects provided by 6 global collaborators. The sample metadata nearly always contained a de-identified subject ID, COVID-19 status, age in years and sex. Where available, HLA class I and class II types were obtained from metadata supplied by the sample provider rather than from assay-based typing.

The CDR3 goes from the cysteine to the phenylalanine over 16 residues. Only the CDR3 region is kept as DNA, spanning 48 bases read in frame from base 1. V is cut back by 0 bases and J by 2 bases, with 4 bases in the junction unmatched. The CDR1 and CDR2 encoded by the germline V gene are LGHNA and YNFKEQ. Each collaborating institution followed its own protocols to collect whole blood in K2EDTA tubes. For TCRbeta analysis, collaborators shipped samples in one of three forms: frozen whole blood, isolated PBMCs, or DNA extracted from either of those sample types. The immunoSEQ Assay, a bias-controlled multiplex PCR, was used to amplify TCRbeta CDR3 regions from genomic DNA. For the original study's pipeline: The number of nucleated cells in each sample was estimated from the amplification of reference gene primers within the assay. Sequence reads were collapsed and filtered to measure the absolute abundance of every unique TCRbeta CDR3 rearrangement. For each sample, productive Simpson clonality was calculated as the square root of Simpson's diversity index across productive rearrangements. The source is immuneACCESS, and TCRdb retained only in-frame sequences with V and J called. Part of the clones is not carried over; for the studies checked, unresolved V genes explain less than half of this, and the remainder is unexplained. That table gives V, J and clone size, and the DNA gave D and trimming. The sample table records about 310,000 clones; 80% to 90% of these occur just once. Jointly, the top ten make up 1% of the sample.

Overall results and qualifications from the work: Clinical and demographic metadata were provided uncurated, with the amount varying by source and participant.

Comments on this clone: What this receptor recognizes is not known. No base quality values were provided; no much bigger clone lies one nucleotide off.

The chain employs TRBV4-2 and TRBJ1-2, with TRBD1 matching 9 junction bases. The source material was peripheral blood. The origin of this receptor is a man between 45 and 60 years old with active or convalescent COVID-19. The CDR3 region: CASSQDSGQGNYGYTF. At the DNA level, the sequence is TGTGCCAGCAGCCAAGACTCGGGACAGGGCAACTATGGCTACACCTTC.